A selection of T cell receptor beta chains follows, all from one sample in a study of graft-versus-host responses after intestinal transplantation. The data were produced by immunoSEQ multiplex PCR, yet TCRdb's version contains in-frame clones alone and is incomplete. Of approximately 74,000 clones in the sample, about 90% were seen once. Material: PBMCs, obtained 98 days after intestinal transplantation. The source of these receptors is a human patient who received an intestinal transplant, so some T cells may come from the graft donor. Both conserved end residues are part of each CDR3. The D gene is left open where the match is weak. Only some rows state a clone size, as once, few, many or a class for expanded clones.

TRBV5-5	-	TRBJ2-5	-	CASSFLKGSGKETQYF	TGTGCCAGCAGCTTTCTTAAGGGGTCAGGGAAAGAGACCCAGTACTTC
TRBV12-1	-	TRBJ1-1	-	CASSRDSGAEAFF	TGTGCCAGCAGCCGGGACAGTGGGGCTGAAGCTTTCTTT
TRBV6-5	-	TRBJ1-6	-	CASSYSWGANLHF	TGTGCCAGCAGTTACTCCTGGGGGGCTAACCTCCACTTT
TRBV28	-	TRBJ1-1	-	CASQRSEGARWGTEAFF	TGTGCCAGCCAGCGGTCGGAGGGAGCCAGGTGGGGCACTGAAGCTTTCTTT
TRBV6-5	-	TRBJ2-5	TRBD2	CASGGSGSQETQYF	TGTGCCAGCGGGGGTAGCGGGAGTCAAGAGACCCAGTACTTC
TRBV4-1	-	TRBJ1-5	TRBD1	CASSQADRDDQPQHF	TGCGCCAGCAGCCAAGCTGACAGGGACGACCAGCCCCAGCATTTT
TRBV6-7	-	TRBJ1-5	-	CEGISNQPQHF	TGTGAGGGTATTAGCAATCAGCCCCAGCATTTT
TRBV7-7	-	TRBJ2-2	TRBD2	CASSPGLATGELFF	TGTGCTAGCAGCCCGGGACTAGCGACTGGGGAGCTGTTTTTT
TRBV6-1	-	TRBJ2-3	-	CASKFGGPGDTQYF	TGTGCCAGCAAGTTCGGGGGGCCGGGAGATACGCAGTATTTT
TRBV19	-	TRBJ2-5	-	CASSMGTPQETQYF	TGTGCCAGTAGTATGGGGACACCCCAAGAGACCCAGTACTTC
TRBV15	-	TRBJ1-1	-	CATRPTAGTEAFF	TGTGCCACCAGACCCACAGCGGGCACTGAAGCTTTCTTT
TRBV7-8	-	TRBJ2-1	TRBD2	CASSSYSGFYNEQFF	TGTGCCAGCAGCTCATATAGCGGGTTTTACAATGAGCAGTTCTTC
TRBV5-4	-	TRBJ2-7	-	CASTLLGGGNYEQYF	TGTGCCAGCACCCTCTTGGGTGGGGGGAACTACGAGCAGTACTTC
TRBV2	-	TRBJ2-7	TRBD2	CASLHPGLAGAEQYF	TGTGCCAGCCTACATCCGGGACTAGCGGGAGCCGAGCAGTACTTC
TRBV5-1	-	TRBJ2-3	-	CASRDGQMKSTDTQYF	TGCGCCAGCAGGGATGGACAGATGAAAAGCACAGATACGCAGTATTTT
TRBV13	-	TRBJ2-1	-	CASSPPTGEQFF	TGTGCCAGCAGCCCACCCACGGGGGAGCAGTTCTTC
TRBV30	-	TRBJ1-2	-	CAWSVVGVDGYTF	TGTGCCTGGAGTGTAGTGGGGGTCGATGGCTACACCTTC
TRBV11-3	once	TRBJ1-2	-	CASSLGRDYGYTF	TGTGCCAGCAGCTTAGGAAGGGACTATGGCTACACCTTC